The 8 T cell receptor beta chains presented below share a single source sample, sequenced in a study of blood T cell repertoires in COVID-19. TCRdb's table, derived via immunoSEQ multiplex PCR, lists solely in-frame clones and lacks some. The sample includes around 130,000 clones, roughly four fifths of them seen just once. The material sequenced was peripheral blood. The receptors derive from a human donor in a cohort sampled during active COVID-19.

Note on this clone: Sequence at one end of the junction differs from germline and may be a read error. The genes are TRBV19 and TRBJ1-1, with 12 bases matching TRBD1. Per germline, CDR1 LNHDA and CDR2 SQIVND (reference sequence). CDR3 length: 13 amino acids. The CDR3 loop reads CASSRGGTGGAVF. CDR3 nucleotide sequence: TGTGCCAGTAGTCGAGGGGGGACAGGGGGCGCCGTCTTT.

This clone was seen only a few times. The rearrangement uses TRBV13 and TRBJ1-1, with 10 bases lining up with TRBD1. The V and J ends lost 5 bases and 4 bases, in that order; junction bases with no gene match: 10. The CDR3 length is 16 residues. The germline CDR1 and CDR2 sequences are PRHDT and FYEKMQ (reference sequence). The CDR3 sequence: CASSPSGQGKGTEAFF. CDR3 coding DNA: TGTGCCAGCAGCCCGTCGGGACAGGGGAAAGGCACTGAAGCTTTCTTT.

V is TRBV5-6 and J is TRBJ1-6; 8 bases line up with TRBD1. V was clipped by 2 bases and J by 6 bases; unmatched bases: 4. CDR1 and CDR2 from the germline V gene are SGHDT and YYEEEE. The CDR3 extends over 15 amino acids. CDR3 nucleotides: TGTGCCAGCAGCTTTAAAGACAGGGGTAATTCACCCCTCCACTTT. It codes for CASSFKDRGNSPLHF.

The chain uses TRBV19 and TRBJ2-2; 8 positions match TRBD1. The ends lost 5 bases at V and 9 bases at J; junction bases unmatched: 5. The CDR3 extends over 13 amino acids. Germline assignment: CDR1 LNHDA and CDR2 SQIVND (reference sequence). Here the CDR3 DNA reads TGTGCCAGTAGTGTGCAGGGGGCCTGGGAGCTGTTTTTT. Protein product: CASSVQGAWELFF.

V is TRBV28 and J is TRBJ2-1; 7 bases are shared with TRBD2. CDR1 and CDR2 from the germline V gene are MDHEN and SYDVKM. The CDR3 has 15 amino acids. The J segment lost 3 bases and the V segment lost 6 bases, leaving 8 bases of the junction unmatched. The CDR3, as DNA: TGTGCCAGCAGCAAGGTCGGGGGGAACTACAATGAGCAGTTCTTC. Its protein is CASSKVGGNYNEQFF.

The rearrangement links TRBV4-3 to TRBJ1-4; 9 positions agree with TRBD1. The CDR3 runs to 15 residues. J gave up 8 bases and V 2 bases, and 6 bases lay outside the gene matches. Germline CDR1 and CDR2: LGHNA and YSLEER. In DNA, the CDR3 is TGCGCCAGCAGCCAAACAGGGGGCGATGGAGAAAAACTGTTTTTT. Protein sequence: CASSQTGGDGEKLFF.

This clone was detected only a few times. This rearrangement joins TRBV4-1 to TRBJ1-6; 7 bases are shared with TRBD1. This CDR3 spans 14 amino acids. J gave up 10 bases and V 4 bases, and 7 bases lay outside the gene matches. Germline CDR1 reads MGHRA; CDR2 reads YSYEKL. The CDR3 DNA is TGCGCCAGCAGCCCGGAGGACAGGTTCTCACCCCTCCACTTT. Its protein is CASSPEDRFSPLHF.

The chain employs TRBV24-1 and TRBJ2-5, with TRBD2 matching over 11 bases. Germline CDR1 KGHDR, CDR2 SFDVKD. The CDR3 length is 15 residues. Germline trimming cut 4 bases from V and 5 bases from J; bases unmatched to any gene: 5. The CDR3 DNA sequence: TGTGCCACCAGTGACATAGCTAGCGGGGGGGAGACCCAGTACTTC. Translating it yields CATSDIASGGETQYF.